Below, 16 T cell receptor beta chains from the same sample are listed, as sequenced in a study of tumor-infiltrating lymphocytes in primary liver carcinoma. The researchers produced TCR beta cDNA from approximately 550 ng total RNA with a constant-region primer. Three nested multiplex PCR rounds of slightly modified ARM-PCR generated TCR beta libraries. Use of TRBV1-TRBV30 forward primers with a C-beta reverse primer characterized the first two PCR rounds, which lasted approximately 11 cycles each. TCRdb analysed the multiplex PCR reads with MiXCR anew, one entry per CDR3 protein. The sample shows around 210,000 distinct CDR3 sequences, less than 75% of them seen only once. Blood RNA originated from unsorted whole blood, with germline DNA additionally extracted. The source material was peripheral blood. The receptors shown here come from a woman in her sixties with primary liver carcinoma and hepatitis B virus infection.

With regard to this clonotype: One base away lies a much larger clone, so this may be a sequencing read error. This CDR3 reads CTSSQERGRGARREQYF. CDR3 DNA sequence: TGCACCAGCAGCCAAGAGCGGGGGCGGGGCGCCCGGAGGGAGCAGTACTTC. The J gene is TRBJ2-7, the V gene TRBV4-1; the match to TRBD2 covers 8 bases. Germline CDR1 MGHRA, CDR2 YSYEKL. The CDR3 consists of 17 residues.

In regard to this clonotype: The junction departs from the called germline gene at one end, perhaps through a read error. The chain carries TRBV14 and TRBJ1-1; possibly TRBD1 for D (6 bases). The CDR3 sequence is 14 residues long. CDR1 is SGHDN, CDR2 FVKESK, per germline. The CDR3 protein is CASSHRTANIEAFF. The CDR3 DNA is TGTGCCAGCAGCCATCGGACAGCCAACATTGAAGCTTTCTTT. Combining the CDR3 with reference TRBV14 and TRBJ1-1 gives the whole variable domain EAGVTQFPSHSVIEKGQTVTLRCDPISGHDNLYWYRRVMGKEIKFLLHFVKESKQDESGMPNNRFLAERTGGTYSTLKVQPAELEDSGVYFCASSHRTANIEAFFGQGTRLTVV.

As for this clonotype: The CDR3 does not end in the conserved phenylalanine or tryptophan, so this is likely a read error. This chain's CDR3 is CATSMTSGGGELFL. As DNA, the CDR3 is TGTGCCACCAGCATGACTAGCGGGGGCGGGGAGCTGTTTCTT. V usage is TRBV11-2 and J usage is TRBJ2-2; 12 bases fit TRBD2. CDR1 is SGHAT and CDR2 is FQNNGV in the germline V gene. The CDR3 runs 14 residues.

About this clonotype: An end of the junction does not agree with germline; a read error may underlie this. The chain has TRBV10-2 and TRBJ2-3, with D unclear. The length of the CDR3 is 13 residues. The germline V gene has CDR1 WSHSY and CDR2 SAAADI. Written as DNA, the CDR3 is TGCGCCAGGAGTGAGTCGATCGTAGATACGCAGTATTTT. The encoded protein is CARSESIVDTQYF.

Comments on this clonotype: Since a much larger clone is just one base distant, this may be a read error. Since the CDR3 does not end with the conserved phenylalanine or tryptophan, this likely comes from a read error. The rearrangement joins TRBV5-4 to TRBJ1-2, with a possible D match to TRBD1 (6 bases). With 0 bases removed from V and 7 bases from J, the gap between germline ends came to 13 bases. Per germline, CDR1 SGHNT and CDR2 YYREEE (reference sequence). The CDR3 length is 14 residues. CDR3 in amino acids: CASSLDRGARGYTL. CDR3 DNA sequence: TGTGCCAGCAGCTTGGACCGGGGGGCGCGTGGCTACACCTTA.

The sample holds one count of this clonotype. A much more abundant neighbour one base away suggests this may be a read error. The V call is TRBV12-3 or TRBV12-4, the J call TRBJ2-7, with D unclear. Trimming shortened V by 5 bases and J by 6 bases, and 8 bases separated the two germline ends. There are 11 residues in the CDR3. CDR3 region: CASSQQIEQYF. Here the CDR3 DNA reads TGTGCCAGCAGTCAACAGATCGAGCAGTACTTC.

This clonotype has at least ten counts. The genes are TRBV11-2 and TRBJ2-5; 10 nucleotides match TRBD2. Per the germline V gene, CDR1 is SGHAT and CDR2 is FQNNGV. Germline trimming cut 3 bases from V and 5 bases from J; bases unmatched to any gene: 6. The CDR3 spans 15 residues. The CDR3 sequence: CASSLGLASSETQYF. The DNA of the CDR3 is TGTGCCAGCAGCTTGGGACTAGCGTCATCGGAGACCCAGTACTTC.

Of note for this clonotype: A clone one base away is much larger, so this may be a read error. The chain recombines TRBV12-3 or TRBV12-4 with TRBJ1-5, with unresolved D. The length of the CDR3 is 13 residues. Trimming stripped 6 bases from V and 6 bases from J, with 12 bases between. The CDR3: CASSRLIVQPQHF. CDR3 bases: TGTGCCAGCAGCCGATTGATCGTTCAGCCCCAGCATTTT.

With regard to this clonotype: The CDR3 carries no conserved terminal phenylalanine or tryptophan, so it likely arises from a read error. The J gene is TRBJ2-7, the V gene TRBV11-2, with TRBD1 matching 12 bases. With the DNA end fitting TRBJ2-1 better, the J assignment may be wrong. The germline V gene has CDR1 SGHAT and CDR2 FQNNGV. The CDR3 contains 15 residues. This CDR3 is CASSLGDRGHGEQFI. CDR3 nucleotide sequence: TGTGCCAGCAGCTTAGGGGACAGGGGGCATGGCGAGCAGTTCATC.

As to this clonotype: One base away lies a much larger clone, so this may be a sequencing read error. The gene calls are TRBV6-1 and TRBJ1-5; D is unresolved. Germline V gene lookup returns CDR1 MNHNS and CDR2 SASEGT. The CDR3 length is 15 residues. Written as DNA, the CDR3 is TGTGCCAGCAGTGATTTGGCCGATAGCAAACAGCCCCAGCATTTT. Translated: CASSDLADSKQPQHF.

As for this clonotype: With a much larger clone just one base away, this may be a read error. CDR3 protein: CASELAGGGTQYF. The CDR3 nucleotides are TGTGCCTCTGAATTGGCGGGAGGGGGTACGCAGTATTTT. The chain recombines TRBV28 with TRBJ2-3; 9 bases map to TRBD2. V shed 11 bases and J 8 bases; nucleotides not matched to a gene: 11. This CDR3 is 13 amino acids long. From germline, CDR1 is MDHEN and CDR2 SYDVKM.

A few counts support this clonotype. The V and J genes are TRBV28 and TRBJ2-1; D not certain. There are 15 residues in the CDR3. Germline V lookup: CDR1 MDHEN, CDR2 SYDVKM. V lost 5 bases to trimming and J lost 5 bases, with 16 bases between them. The CDR3: CASSHRAPTDNEQFF. CDR3 nucleotides: TGTGCCAGCAGTCACCGGGCTCCCACGGACAATGAGCAGTTCTTC.

This clonotype was detected ten times or more. The V gene is TRBV6-1, the J gene TRBJ2-7; perhaps TRBD1 as D (6 bases). The CDR3 is 15 residues long. Trimming took 1 base from V and 0 from J, leaving 10 bases between them. The germline CDR1 and CDR2 sequences are MNHNS and SASEGT. The CDR3 bases are TGTGCCAGCAGTGAAGGGACAGTACACTCCTACGAGCAGTACTTC. Translating gives CASSEGTVHSYEQYF.

This clonotype was observed many times. This chain's CDR3 is CASSSFPGGNSYEQYF. The CDR3 DNA follows: TGTGCCAGCAGCTCCTTTCCAGGGGGTAACTCCTACGAGCAGTACTTC. The chain carries TRBV7-8 and TRBJ2-7, with 7 bases identical to TRBD1. CDR1 is SGHVS and CDR2 is FQNEAQ in the germline V gene. The CDR3 has 16 amino acids. V shed 4 bases, J shed 0 bases, and the junction held 9 bases outside the gene matches. The full variable domain, its missing parts supplied by reference TRBV7-8 and TRBJ2-7, is GAGVSQSPRYKVAKRGQDVALRCDPISGHVSLFWYQQALGQGPEFLTYFQNEAQLDKSGLPSDRFFAERPEGSVSTLKIQRTQQEDSAVYLCASSSFPGGNSYEQYFGPGTRLTVT.

With respect to this clonotype: Since the CDR3 does not end with the conserved phenylalanine or tryptophan, this likely comes from a read error. The chain uses TRBV5-1 and TRBJ1-1, with a possible D match to TRBD1 (6 bases). This CDR3 is built from 13 residues. Per germline, CDR1 SGHRS and CDR2 YFSETQ. Trimming removed 2 bases at V and 5 bases at J, with 10 bases between. CDR3 in DNA: TGCGCCAGCAGCTTTACAGGGAGTACTGAAGCTTTCTCT. Its protein product is CASSFTGSTEAFS.

This chain links TRBV29-1 with TRBJ2-2; 9 bases map to TRBD2. CDR3 length equals 13 residues. V gave up 7 bases and J gave up 11 bases; unmatched junction bases: 11. CDR1 and CDR2 from the germline V gene are SQVTM and ANQGSEA. The CDR3 region has the DNA TGCAGCGCCGGACTAGCGAACACCAGTGAGCTGTTTTTT. This codes for CSAGLANTSELFF.